This TCR beta chain emerged from a study of shared clonotypes between healthy human individuals. Sequenced by immunoSEQ multiplex PCR; TCRdb stores in-frame clones only, minus some. Of around 2.5 million clones in the sample, approximately 93% are singletons; the top ten hold approximately 0.37%. The CDR3 is 15 amino acids. Germline values: CDR1 SGHAT, CDR2 FQNNGV. V was trimmed by 1 base and J by 0 bases, leaving 8 bases between them. The sequence was collected from a man in his late teens or twenties in good health. Some clones in this sample may be carry-over from other donors' samples. The V gene is TRBV11-2, the J gene TRBJ2-3, with a tentative D call TRBD2 (6 bases). Material for sequencing was naive CD4+ T cells from PBMCs. Subset indicated: CD45RA+ positively selected. The CDR3 is CASSLGGTSTDTQYF. As DNA, the CDR3 is TGTGCCAGCAGCTTAGGCGGGACTAGCACAGATACGCAGTATTTT.